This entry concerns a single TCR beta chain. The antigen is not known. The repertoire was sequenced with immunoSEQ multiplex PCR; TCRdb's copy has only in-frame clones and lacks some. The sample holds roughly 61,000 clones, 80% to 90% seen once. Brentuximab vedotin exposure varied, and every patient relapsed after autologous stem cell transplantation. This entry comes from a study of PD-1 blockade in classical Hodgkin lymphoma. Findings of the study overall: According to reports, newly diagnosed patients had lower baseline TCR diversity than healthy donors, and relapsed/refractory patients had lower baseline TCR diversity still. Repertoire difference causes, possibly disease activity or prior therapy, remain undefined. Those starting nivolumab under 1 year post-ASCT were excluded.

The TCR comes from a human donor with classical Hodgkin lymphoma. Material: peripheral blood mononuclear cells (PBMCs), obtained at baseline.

Here the CDR3 reads CASSIWENTEAFF. The CDR3 DNA follows: TGTGCCAGTAGTATTTGGGAGAACACTGAAGCTTTCTTT. The V and J genes are TRBV19 and TRBJ1-1, with no clear D. The CDR3 runs to 13 residues. Germline V gives CDR1 LNHDA, CDR2 SQIVND (reference sequence). V was shortened by 3 bases and J by 1 base, with 6 bases between the two germline ends.